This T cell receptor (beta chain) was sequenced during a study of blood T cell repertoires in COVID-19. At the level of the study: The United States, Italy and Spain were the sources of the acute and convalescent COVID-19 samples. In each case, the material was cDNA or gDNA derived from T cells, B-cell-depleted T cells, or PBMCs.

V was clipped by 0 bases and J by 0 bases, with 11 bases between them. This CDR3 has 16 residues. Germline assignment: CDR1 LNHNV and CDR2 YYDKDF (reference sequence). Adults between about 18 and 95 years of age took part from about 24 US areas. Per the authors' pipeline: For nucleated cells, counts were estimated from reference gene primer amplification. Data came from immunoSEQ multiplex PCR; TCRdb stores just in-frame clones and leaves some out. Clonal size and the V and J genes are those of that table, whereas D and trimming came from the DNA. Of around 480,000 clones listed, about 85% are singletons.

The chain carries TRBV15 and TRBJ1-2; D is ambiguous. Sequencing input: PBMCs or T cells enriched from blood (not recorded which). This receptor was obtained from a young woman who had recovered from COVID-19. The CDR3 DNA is TGTGCCACCAGCAGAGATCCGGGGTCGGCTAACTATGGCTACACCTTC. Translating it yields CATSRDPGSANYGYTF. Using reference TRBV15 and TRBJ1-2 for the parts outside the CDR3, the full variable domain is DAMVIQNPRYQVTQFGKPVTLSCSQTLNHNVMYWYQQKSSQAPKLLFHYYDKDFNNEADTPDNFQSRRPNTSFCFLDIRSPGLGDTAMYLCATSRDPGSANYGYTFGSGTRLTVV.